This T cell receptor (beta chain) was sequenced for a study of control samples from healthy donors and cancer patients. Measured with immunoSEQ multiplex PCR; TCRdb has only the in-frame clones, and not every one. Here the sample spans around 190,000 clones, just over 90% being singletons. The V gene lost 2 bases and the J gene lost 5 bases, with 6 bases spanning the gap. Looked up from germline, CDR1 is SNHLY and CDR2 is FYNNEI. The CDR3 totals 13 residues. The sequencing sample was made of blood. J is TRBJ1-4 and V is TRBV2; D gene ambiguous. This clonotype originated in a man younger than 45 in good health. CDR3 loop: CASSESGNEKLFF. The CDR3 nucleotides are TGTGCCAGCAGTGAATCGGGGAATGAAAAACTGTTTTTT.